A few counts support the clone carrying this T cell receptor beta chain. Via MiXCR, TCRdb re-called the 5' RACE reads, giving one row per CDR3 protein. The sample has tens of thousands of distinct CDR3 sequences, under 10% seen once. The study extracted total RNA from unfractionated whole blood. The record originates from a study of human T cells and chemical hapten exposure. Germline V CDR1 and CDR2: LGHNA, YNFKEQ. This CDR3 is built from 15 residues. V lost 5 bases and J lost 2; bases outside the gene matches: 4. The rearrangement joins TRBV4-2 to TRBJ2-7; 12 bases agree with TRBD2. This sequence was found in a male donor in good health. The CDR3 reads CASSSLAGGPYEQYF. CDR3 bases: TGTGCCAGCAGCTCCCTAGCGGGGGGGCCCTACGAGCAGTACTTC.